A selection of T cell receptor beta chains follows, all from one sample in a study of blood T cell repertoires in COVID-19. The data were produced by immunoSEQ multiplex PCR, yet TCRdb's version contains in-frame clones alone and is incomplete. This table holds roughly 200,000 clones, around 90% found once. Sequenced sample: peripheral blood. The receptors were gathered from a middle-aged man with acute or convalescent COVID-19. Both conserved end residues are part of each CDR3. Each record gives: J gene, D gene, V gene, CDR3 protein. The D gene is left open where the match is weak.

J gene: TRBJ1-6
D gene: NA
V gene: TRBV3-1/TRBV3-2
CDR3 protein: CASSHGNHNSPLHF

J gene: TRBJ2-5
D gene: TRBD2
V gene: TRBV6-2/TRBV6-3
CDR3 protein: CASSYSRRLAGEQETQYF

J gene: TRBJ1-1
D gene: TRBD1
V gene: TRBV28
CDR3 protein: CAHTSGTGIGAEAFF

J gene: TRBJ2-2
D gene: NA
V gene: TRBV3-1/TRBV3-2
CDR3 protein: CASSRWGASITGELFF

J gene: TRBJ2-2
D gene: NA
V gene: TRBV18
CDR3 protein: CASSPLLRGNTGELFF

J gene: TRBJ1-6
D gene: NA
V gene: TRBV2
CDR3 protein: CASSARQITSYNSPLHF

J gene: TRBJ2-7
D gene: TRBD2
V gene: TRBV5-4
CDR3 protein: CASSLSSGSLLGYEQYF

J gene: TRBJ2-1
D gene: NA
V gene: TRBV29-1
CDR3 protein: CSVEGPGIEQFF

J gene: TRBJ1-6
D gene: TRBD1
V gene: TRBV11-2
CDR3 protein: CASSPDRGYSPLHF

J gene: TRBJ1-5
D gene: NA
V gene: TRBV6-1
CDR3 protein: CASSEYGAGGNQPQHF

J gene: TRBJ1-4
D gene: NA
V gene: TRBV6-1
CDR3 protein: CASSEGWTTDEKLFF

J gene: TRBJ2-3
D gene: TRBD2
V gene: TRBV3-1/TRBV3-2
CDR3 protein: CASSQDASGSNTQYF

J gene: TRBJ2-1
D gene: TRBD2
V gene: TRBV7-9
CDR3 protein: CASSLVLAGGIEQFF

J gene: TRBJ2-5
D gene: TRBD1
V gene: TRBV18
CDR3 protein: CASTRTGGGKETQYF

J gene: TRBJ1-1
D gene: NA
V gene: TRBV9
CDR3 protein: CASSVEPGAAEAFF

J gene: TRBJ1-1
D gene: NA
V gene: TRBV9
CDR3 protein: CASSAGPNTEAFF

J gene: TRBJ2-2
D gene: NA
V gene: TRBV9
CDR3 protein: CASSADTGELFF

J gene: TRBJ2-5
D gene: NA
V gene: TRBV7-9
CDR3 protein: CASLSGRALQETQYF

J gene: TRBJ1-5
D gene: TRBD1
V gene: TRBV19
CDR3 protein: CASSADRVNQPQHF

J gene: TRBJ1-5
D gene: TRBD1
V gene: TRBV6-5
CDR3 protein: CASSDRGHGNQPQHF

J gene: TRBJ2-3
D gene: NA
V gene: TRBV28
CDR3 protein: CASSSVRAASTDTQYF

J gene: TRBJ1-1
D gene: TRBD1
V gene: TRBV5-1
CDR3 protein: CASSPGQGLGTEAFF

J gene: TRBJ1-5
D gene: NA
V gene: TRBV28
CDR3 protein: CASSSGRVRPSNQPQHF